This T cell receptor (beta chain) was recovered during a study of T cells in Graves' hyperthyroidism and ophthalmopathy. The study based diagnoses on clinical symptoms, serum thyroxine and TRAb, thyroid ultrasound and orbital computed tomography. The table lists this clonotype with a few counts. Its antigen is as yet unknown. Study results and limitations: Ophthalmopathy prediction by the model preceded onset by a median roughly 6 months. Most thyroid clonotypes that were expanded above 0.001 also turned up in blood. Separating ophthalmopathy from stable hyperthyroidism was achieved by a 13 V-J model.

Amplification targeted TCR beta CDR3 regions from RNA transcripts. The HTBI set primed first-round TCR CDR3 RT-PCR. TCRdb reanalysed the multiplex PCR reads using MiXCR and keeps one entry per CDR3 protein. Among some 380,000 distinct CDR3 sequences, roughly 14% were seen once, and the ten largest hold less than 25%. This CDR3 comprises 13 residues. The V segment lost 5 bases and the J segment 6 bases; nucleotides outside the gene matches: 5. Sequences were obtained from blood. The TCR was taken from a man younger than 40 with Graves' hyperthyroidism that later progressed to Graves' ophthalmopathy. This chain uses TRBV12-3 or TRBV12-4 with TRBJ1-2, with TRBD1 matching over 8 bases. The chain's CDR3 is CASSIQGEDGYTF. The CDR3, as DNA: TGTGCCAGCAGTATACAGGGGGAGGATGGCTACACCTTC.